The 23 T cell receptor beta chains given below trace back to one sample, sequenced in a study of blood T cell repertoires in COVID-19. Produced via immunoSEQ multiplex PCR; TCRdb's table is partial and in-frame only. The repertoire has 180,000 or so clones, about 86% of them found once; the top ten carry 0.99%. Sequencing input: peripheral blood. The receptors shown here come from a man between 18 and 29 years old with acute or convalescent COVID-19.

This chain joins TRBV19 and TRBJ2-1, with TRBD1 as a possible D gene (6 bases). Germline V gene sequence: CDR1 LNHDA, CDR2 SQIVND (reference sequence). This CDR3 region has 15 residues. V lost 4 bases and J 5 bases, leaving 15 bases between the germline ends. CDR3: CASSRDQGQNNEQFF. Written as DNA, the CDR3 is TGTGCCAGTAGTAGGGACCAGGGGCAGAACAATGAGCAGTTCTTC.

The rearrangement joins TRBV6-5 to TRBJ1-2; D ambiguous. This CDR3 is 15 amino acids long. V lost 4 bases, J lost 0 bases, and 12 bases lay in between. The germline V gene has CDR1 MNHEY and CDR2 SVGAGI. DNA of the CDR3: TGTGCCAGCAGTTGGAGGGTGGATACTAACTATGGCTACACCTTC. Translating it yields CASSWRVDTNYGYTF.

V gene TRBV5-1 combines with J gene TRBJ2-2; the D is unclear. The CDR3 has 13 amino acids. V gave up 6 bases and J gave up 1 base, with 7 bases separating them. Germline assignment: CDR1 SGHRS and CDR2 YFSETQ. The CDR3 here is CASTTRNTGELFF. The DNA of the CDR3 is TGCGCCAGCACTACCCGGAACACCGGGGAGCTGTTTTTT.

The rearrangement joins TRBV19 to TRBJ1-2; 10 bases map to TRBD1. Germline values: CDR1 LNHDA, CDR2 SQIVND (reference sequence). CDR3 length equals 14 residues. Trimming at V came to 3 bases and at J to 3 bases, leaving 1 base not matched to a gene. CDR3 nucleotides: TGTGCCAGTAGTATGACAGGGGGCGACTATGGCTACACCTTC. Translation: CASSMTGGDYGYTF.

This clone showed up just a few times. The genes are TRBV12-3 or TRBV12-4 and TRBJ2-7; 7 bases map to TRBD1. V trimming: 4 bases; J trimming: 5 bases; junction bases outside the gene matches: 5. This CDR3 spans 13 amino acids. As DNA, the CDR3 is TGTGCCAGCAGTTACAGGGGTATCAACGAGCAGTACTTC. This sequence encodes CASSYRGINEQYF.

This chain joins TRBV9 and TRBJ1-2, with 7 bases aligning to TRBD1. This CDR3 region has 14 residues. J lost 8 bases, V lost 1 base, and 8 bases had no gene match. Germline CDR1 is SGDLS and CDR2 is YYNGEE. CDR3 nucleotides: TGTGCCAGCAGCGTACAGGGACAGCTCCACGGCTACACCTTC. It codes for CASSVQGQLHGYTF.

The gene calls are TRBV28 and TRBJ1-2; no definite D call. V gave up 3 bases and J gave up 2 bases, with 7 bases separating them. Germline V gives CDR1 MDHEN, CDR2 SYDVKM. CDR3 length equals 13 residues. The CDR3 protein is CASSFGRNYGYTF. The DNA for the CDR3 is TGTGCCAGCAGTTTTGGGCGAAACTATGGCTACACCTTC.

The CDR3 DNA reads TGTGCCAGCAGCAGGACAGATAGCAATCAGCCCCAGCATTTT. It encodes CASSRTDSNQPQHF. The chain couples TRBV5-5 to TRBJ1-5; TRBD1 is a possible D gene (6 bases). Trimming took off 4 bases at V and 0 bases at J, with 8 bases between the two ends. Germline V gene sequence: CDR1 SGHKS, CDR2 YYEKEE (reference sequence). The CDR3 contains 14 residues. The full variable domain, completed using reference TRBV5-5 and TRBJ1-5, is DAGVTQSPTHLIKTRGQQVTLRCSPISGHKSVSWYQQVLGQGPQFIFQYYEKEERGRGNFPDRFSARQFPNYSSELNVNALLLGDSALYLCASSRTDSNQPQHFGDGTRLSIL.

The chain has TRBV18 and TRBJ2-6; D is perhaps TRBD1 (7 bases). V was trimmed by 3 bases and J by 0 bases, leaving 15 bases between them. The CDR3 length is 18 residues. The germline gives CDR1 KGHSH, CDR2 LQKENI. CDR3 nucleotides: TGTGCCAGCTCACCTCGACAGGGAGCGGGCTCTGGGGCCAACGTCCTGACTTTC. Residues: CASSPRQGAGSGANVLTF.

CDR3: CASSSTGGTEAFF. The CDR3 region has the DNA TGTGCCAGCAGCTCCACAGGGGGCACTGAAGCTTTCTTT. The chain links TRBV12-3 or TRBV12-4 to TRBJ1-1, with 8 bases matching TRBD1. The CDR3 runs 13 residues. V trimming: 6 bases; J trimming: 4 bases; junction bases outside the gene matches: 4.

V is TRBV27 and J is TRBJ1-5, with 9 bases lining up with TRBD1. The trim removed 7 bases at V and 5 bases at J, leaving 9 bases unmatched. CDR1 and CDR2 from the germline V gene are MNHEY and SMNVEV (reference sequence). The CDR3 loop spans 15 amino acids. CDR3 coding DNA: TGTGCCAGCAAACCGGGACAGGGTCTTCATCAGCCCCAGCATTTT. It codes for CASKPGQGLHQPQHF.

V usage is TRBV30 and J usage is TRBJ1-2; D gene uncertain. The germline V and J ends were trimmed by 1 base and 4 bases, with 10 bases remaining between them. Per the germline V gene, CDR1 is GTSNPN and CDR2 is SVGIG (reference sequence). The CDR3 has 13 amino acids. CDR3 nucleotide sequence: TGTGCCTGGAGTGGAGGACTGTTCTATGGCTACACCTTC. The encoded protein is CAWSGGLFYGYTF.

This clone was picked up a small number of times. The V and J genes are TRBV19 and TRBJ2-2; weak D call: TRBD1 (5 bases). V was cut by 2 bases and J by 1 base, with 11 bases left in between. The CDR3 has 16 amino acids. Per germline, CDR1 LNHDA and CDR2 SQIVND (reference sequence). CDR3 DNA: TGTGCCAGTAGTATAATAGGGCAGGGGAACACCGGGGAGCTGTTTTTT. Residues: CASSIIGQGNTGELFF.

This rearrangement joins TRBV7-9 to TRBJ1-1; D not certain. V was shortened by 1 base and J by 5 bases, with 5 bases between the two germline ends. Germline V gene sequence: CDR1 SEHNR, CDR2 FQNEAQ (reference sequence). The CDR3 contains 12 residues. CDR3 bases: TGTGCCAGCAGCTTAGGGGAGACTGAAGCTTTCTTT. Its protein product is CASSLGETEAFF. Filled out from reference TRBV7-9 and TRBJ1-1, the complete variable domain reads DTGVSQNPRHKITKRGQNVTFRCDPISEHNRLYWYRQTLGQGPEFLTYFQNEAQLEKSRLLSDRFSAERPKGSFSTLEIQRTEQGDSAMYLCASSLGETEAFFGQGTRLTVV.

A few counts support this clone. The chain couples TRBV3-1 (or the pseudogene TRBV3-2) to TRBJ1-5; D remains ambiguous. The CDR3 contains 15 residues. Germline assignment: CDR1 LGHDT and CDR2 YNNKEL (reference sequence). V was trimmed by 1 base and J by 5 bases, leaving 12 bases between them. CDR3 region: CASSQGSGYDQPQHF. In DNA, the CDR3 is TGTGCCAGCAGCCAAGGGTCCGGGTATGATCAGCCCCAGCATTTT.

The chain couples TRBV14 to TRBJ2-2; D perhaps matches TRBD2 (6 bases). The germline V and J ends were trimmed by 4 bases and 5 bases, with 11 bases remaining between them. The V gene's germline CDR1 is SGHDN and CDR2 FVKESK. The CDR3 is 14 residues long. CDR3 nucleotides: TGTGCCAGCAGCCCGCTAGCGCGGACCGGGGAGCTGTTTTTT. The encoded protein is CASSPLARTGELFF.

The V gene is TRBV7-8, the J gene TRBJ2-5; weak D call: TRBD2 (6 bases). CDR3 length: 16 residues. CDR1 SGHVS and CDR2 FQNEAQ come from the germline V gene. The V end lost 5 bases, the J end lost 0 bases, and 16 bases lay between the germline ends. The CDR3 reads CASSAEGYGYQETQYF. CDR3 DNA sequence: TGTGCCAGCAGCGCGGAGGGGTACGGTTACCAAGAGACCCAGTACTTC.

The V call is TRBV25-1, the J call TRBJ1-4, with 10 nucleotides matching TRBD1. CDR1 MGHDK and CDR2 SYGVNS come from the germline V gene. V lost 4 bases to trimming and J lost 3 bases; unmatched junction nucleotides: 2. CDR3 length: 15 amino acids. CDR3 amino acids: CASSGQGAANEKLFF. CDR3 sequence (DNA): TGTGCCAGCAGTGGACAGGGGGCAGCTAATGAAAAACTGTTTTTT.

The chain recombines TRBV3-1 (or the pseudogene TRBV3-2) with TRBJ2-3; 8 bases agree with TRBD2. Per the germline V gene, CDR1 is LGHDT and CDR2 is YNNKEL (reference sequence). V shed 1 base, J shed 2 bases, and the junction held 8 bases outside the gene matches. The CDR3 covers 17 residues. The CDR3 DNA is TGTGCCAGCAGCCAAGCCCTGGGAGCGGGGGCCACAGATACGCAGTATTTT. It is translated as CASSQALGAGATDTQYF.

The chain is built from TRBV5-6 and TRBJ1-2; D call uncertain. This CDR3 region has 12 residues. Between the trimmed V and J ends, which lost 0 bases and 8 bases, there was a span of 8 bases. CDR1 is SGHDT and CDR2 is YYEEEE in the germline V gene. The CDR3 protein is CASSLEEWGYTF. The CDR3, as DNA: TGTGCCAGCAGCTTGGAGGAGTGGGGCTACACCTTC.

The rearrangement uses TRBV4-1 and TRBJ2-7; 7 nucleotides align to TRBD2. Trimming removed 4 bases from V and 0 bases from J; junction bases left unmatched: 6. Germline V lookup: CDR1 MGHRA, CDR2 YSYEKL. The CDR3 consists of 15 residues. CDR3 protein: CASSPGASGSYEQYF. The CDR3 coding sequence is TGCGCCAGCAGCCCCGGGGCTAGCGGCTCCTACGAGCAGTACTTC.

The count of this clone is one. This CDR3 reads CASSVGPGGEKLFF. CDR3 coding DNA: TGTGCCAGCAGCGTAGGTCCAGGGGGAGAAAAACTGTTTTTT. The chain couples TRBV9 to TRBJ1-4; 7 bases map to TRBD1. The CDR3 covers 14 residues. Germline CDR1 SGDLS, CDR2 YYNGEE. V dropped 0 bases and J dropped 8; count of bases not matched to a gene: 4.

This clone was picked up a small number of times. The CDR3 protein is CASSATPNEQFF. Here the CDR3 DNA reads TGTGCCAGCAGTGCAACTCCCAATGAGCAGTTCTTC. The genes are TRBV7-8 and TRBJ2-1; D unclear. Trimming removed 6 bases at V and 6 bases at J, with 9 bases between. CDR1 is SGHVS and CDR2 is FQNEAQ in the germline V gene. The CDR3 is 12 residues long.